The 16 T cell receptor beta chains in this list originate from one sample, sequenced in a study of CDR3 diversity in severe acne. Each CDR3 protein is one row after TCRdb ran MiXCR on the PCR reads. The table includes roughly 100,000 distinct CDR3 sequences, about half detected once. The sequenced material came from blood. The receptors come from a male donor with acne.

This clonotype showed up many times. As DNA, the CDR3 is TGTGCCAGCACCTCTATGGACGTTGAAGCTTTCTTT. This codes for CASTSMDVEAFF. V and J are TRBV7-9 and TRBJ1-1; D is uncertain. Between the trimmed V and J ends, which lost 7 bases and 7 bases, there was a span of 13 bases. The CDR3 runs 12 residues. The germline V gene has CDR1 SEHNR and CDR2 FQNEAQ (reference sequence).

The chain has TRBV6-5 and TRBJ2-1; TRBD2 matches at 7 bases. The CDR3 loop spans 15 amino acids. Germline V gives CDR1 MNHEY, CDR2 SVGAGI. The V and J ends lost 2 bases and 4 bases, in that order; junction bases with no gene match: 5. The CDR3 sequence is CASSYGASGYNEQFF. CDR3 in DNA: TGTGCCAGCAGTTACGGGGCTAGCGGATACAATGAGCAGTTCTTC.

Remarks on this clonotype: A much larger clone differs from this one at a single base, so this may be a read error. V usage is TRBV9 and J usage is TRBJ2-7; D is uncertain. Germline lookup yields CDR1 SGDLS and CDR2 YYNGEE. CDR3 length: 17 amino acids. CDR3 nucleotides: TGTGCCAGCAGCGTATCCTCCCCGATACGCCGATACTACGAGAAGTACTTC. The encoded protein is CASSVSSPIRRYYEKYF.

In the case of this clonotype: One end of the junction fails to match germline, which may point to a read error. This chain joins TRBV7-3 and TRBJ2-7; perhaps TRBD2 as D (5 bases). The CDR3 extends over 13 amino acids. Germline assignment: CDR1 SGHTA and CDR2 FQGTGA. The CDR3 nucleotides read TGCGCCAGCAGCTTTAGCGAGTCCTACGAGCAGTACTTC. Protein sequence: CASSFSESYEQYF.

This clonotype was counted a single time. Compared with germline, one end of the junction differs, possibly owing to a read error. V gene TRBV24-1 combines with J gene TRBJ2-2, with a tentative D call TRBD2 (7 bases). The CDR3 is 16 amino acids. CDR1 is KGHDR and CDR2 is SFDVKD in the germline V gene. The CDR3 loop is CATSDFEGGWYKEQFF. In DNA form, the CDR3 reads TGTGCCACCAGTGATTTTGAGGGGGGGTGGTACAAGGAGCAGTTTTTT.

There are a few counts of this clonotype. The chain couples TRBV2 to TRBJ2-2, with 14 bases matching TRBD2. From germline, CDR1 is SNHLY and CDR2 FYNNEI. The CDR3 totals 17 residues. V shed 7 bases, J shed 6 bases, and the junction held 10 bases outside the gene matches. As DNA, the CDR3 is TGTGCCAGCACCCCCCGGACTAGCGGGGGGACGTCCGGGGAGCTGTTTTTT. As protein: CASTPRTSGGTSGELFF.

CDR3 DNA: TGCAGTGCTACCGGGACAGCAACCTACGAGCAGTACTTC. This codes for CSATGTATYEQYF. V and J are TRBV20-1 and TRBJ2-7; 7 nucleotides match TRBD1. With V trimmed by 4 bases and J by 2 bases, 5 bases remained unmatched. This CDR3 has 13 residues. Germline V gene lookup returns CDR1 DFQATT and CDR2 SNEGSKA (reference sequence).

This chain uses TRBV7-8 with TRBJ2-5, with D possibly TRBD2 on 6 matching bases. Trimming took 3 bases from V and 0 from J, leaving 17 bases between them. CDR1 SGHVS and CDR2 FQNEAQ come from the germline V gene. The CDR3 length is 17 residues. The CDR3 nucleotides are TGTGCCAGCAGCTTGGTCCCGGGGGTCCCGTACCAAGAGACCCAGTACTTC. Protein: CASSLVPGVPYQETQYF.

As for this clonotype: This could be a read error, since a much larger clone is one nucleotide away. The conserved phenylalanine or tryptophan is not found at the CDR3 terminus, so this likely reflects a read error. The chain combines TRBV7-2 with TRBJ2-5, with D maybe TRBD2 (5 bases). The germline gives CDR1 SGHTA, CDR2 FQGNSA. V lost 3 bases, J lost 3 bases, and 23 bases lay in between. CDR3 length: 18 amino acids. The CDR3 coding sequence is TGTGCCAGCAGCTTGGTACTAGTTTCGCGGTGGTTAAAAGAGACCCAGTACCTC. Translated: CASSLVLVSRWLKETQYL.

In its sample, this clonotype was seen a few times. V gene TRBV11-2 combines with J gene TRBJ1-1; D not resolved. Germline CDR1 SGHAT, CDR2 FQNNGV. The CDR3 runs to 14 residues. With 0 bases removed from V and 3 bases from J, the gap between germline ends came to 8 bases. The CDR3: CASSLDLGYTEAFF. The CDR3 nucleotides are TGTGCCAGCAGCTTAGACTTGGGGTACACTGAAGCTTTCTTT.

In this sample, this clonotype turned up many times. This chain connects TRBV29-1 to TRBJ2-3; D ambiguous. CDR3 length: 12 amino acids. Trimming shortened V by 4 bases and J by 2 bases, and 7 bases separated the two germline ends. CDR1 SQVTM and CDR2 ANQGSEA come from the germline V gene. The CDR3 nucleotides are TGCAGCGTTGCCGCGGACACAGATACGCAGTATTTT. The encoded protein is CSVAADTDTQYF.

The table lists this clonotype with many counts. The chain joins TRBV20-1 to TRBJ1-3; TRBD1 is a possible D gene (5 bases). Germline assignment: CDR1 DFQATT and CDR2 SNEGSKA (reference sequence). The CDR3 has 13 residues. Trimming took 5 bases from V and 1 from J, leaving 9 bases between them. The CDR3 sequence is CSAPQGSGNTIYF. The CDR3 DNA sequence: TGCAGTGCTCCCCAGGGATCTGGAAACACCATATATTTT.

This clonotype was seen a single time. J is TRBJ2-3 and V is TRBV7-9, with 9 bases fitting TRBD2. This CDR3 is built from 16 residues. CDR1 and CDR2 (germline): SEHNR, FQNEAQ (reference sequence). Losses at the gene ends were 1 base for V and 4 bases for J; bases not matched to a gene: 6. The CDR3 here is CASSLDVGLASDTQYF. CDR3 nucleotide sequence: TGTGCCAGCAGCTTAGATGTAGGACTAGCGTCAGATACGCAGTATTTT.

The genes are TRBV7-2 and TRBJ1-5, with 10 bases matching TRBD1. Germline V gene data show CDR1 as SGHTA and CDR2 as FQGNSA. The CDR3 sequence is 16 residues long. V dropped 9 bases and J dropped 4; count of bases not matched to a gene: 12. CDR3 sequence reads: CASSILPDRGNQPQHF. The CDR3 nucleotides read TGTGCCAGTAGTATTCTTCCGGACAGGGGGAATCAGCCCCAGCATTTT.

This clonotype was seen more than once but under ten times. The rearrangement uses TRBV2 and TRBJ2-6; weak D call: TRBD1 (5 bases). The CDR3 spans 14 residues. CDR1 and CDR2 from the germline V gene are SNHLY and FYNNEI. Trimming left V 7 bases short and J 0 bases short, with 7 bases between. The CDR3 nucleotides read TGTGCCAGCACCAGGGTCTCTGGGGCCAACGTCCTGACTTTC. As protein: CASTRVSGANVLTF.

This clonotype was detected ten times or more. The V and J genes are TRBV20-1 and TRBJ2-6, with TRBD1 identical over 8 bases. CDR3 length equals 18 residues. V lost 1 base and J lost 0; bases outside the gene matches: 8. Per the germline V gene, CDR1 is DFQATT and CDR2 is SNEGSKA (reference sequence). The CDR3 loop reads CSARVGNRGSSGANVLTF. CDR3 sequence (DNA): TGCAGTGCTAGAGTCGGTAACAGGGGGAGCTCTGGGGCCAACGTCCTGACTTTC.